One and the same sample provided the 3 T cell receptor beta chains below, sequenced in a study of OX40 agonist ivuxolimab in advanced cancers. Libraries were prepared by immunoSEQ multiplex PCR; TCRdb keeps only in-frame clonotypes and omits some of them. The table has over 60,000 clones, around 83% seen once. Sequenced here: CD4+ or CD8+ T cells sorted from blood, sampled in a trial of the OX40 agonist ivuxolimab. These receptors were taken from an adult with an advanced solid tumor such as melanoma, head and neck, liver or kidney cancer.

This clone was detected a few times. V and J are TRBV5-1 and TRBJ1-1; D gene unclear. The CDR3 has 14 amino acids. Looked up from germline, CDR1 is SGHRS and CDR2 is YFSETQ. The germline V and J ends were trimmed by 0 bases and 2 bases, with 8 bases remaining between them. The CDR3 bases are TGCGCCAGCAGCTTGGTGAGTGGTAACACTGAAGCTTTCTTT. As protein: CASSLVSGNTEAFF.

This chain uses TRBV5-3 with TRBJ1-1; 11 bases line up with TRBD1. TRBV5-3 is an ORF, and what it does is uncertain. The CDR3 has 15 amino acids. V lost 4 bases and J lost 6; bases outside the gene matches: 8. In DNA form, the CDR3 reads TGTGCCAGAAGCCCAATGGACAGGGGGCTGGCTGAAGCTTTCTTT. Translated: CARSPMDRGLAEAFF.

The J gene is TRBJ1-2, the V gene TRBV18; TRBD1 is a possible D gene (5 bases). The CDR3 spans 13 residues. V lost 0 bases to trimming and J lost 6 bases, with 8 bases between them. CDR1 and CDR2 from the germline V gene are KGHSH and LQKENI. CDR3 sequence: CASSPPRGDGYTF. CDR3 nucleotides: TGTGCCAGCTCACCACCGAGGGGAGATGGCTACACCTTC.